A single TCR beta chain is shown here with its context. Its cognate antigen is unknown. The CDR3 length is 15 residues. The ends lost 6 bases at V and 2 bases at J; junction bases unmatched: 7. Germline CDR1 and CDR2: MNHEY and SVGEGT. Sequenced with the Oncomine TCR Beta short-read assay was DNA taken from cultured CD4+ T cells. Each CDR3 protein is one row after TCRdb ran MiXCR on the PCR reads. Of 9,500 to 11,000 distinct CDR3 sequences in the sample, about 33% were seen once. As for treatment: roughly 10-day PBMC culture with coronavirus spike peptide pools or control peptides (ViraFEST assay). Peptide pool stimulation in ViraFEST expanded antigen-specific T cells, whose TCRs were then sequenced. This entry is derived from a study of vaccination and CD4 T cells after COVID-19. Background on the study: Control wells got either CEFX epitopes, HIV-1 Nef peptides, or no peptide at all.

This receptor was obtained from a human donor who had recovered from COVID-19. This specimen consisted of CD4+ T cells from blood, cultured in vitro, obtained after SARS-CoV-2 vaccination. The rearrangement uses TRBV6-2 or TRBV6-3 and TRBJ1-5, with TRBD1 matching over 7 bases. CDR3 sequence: CASSAGGAGNQPQHF. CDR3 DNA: TGTGCCAGCAGCGCAGGGGGGGCGGGCAATCAGCCCCAGCATTTT.